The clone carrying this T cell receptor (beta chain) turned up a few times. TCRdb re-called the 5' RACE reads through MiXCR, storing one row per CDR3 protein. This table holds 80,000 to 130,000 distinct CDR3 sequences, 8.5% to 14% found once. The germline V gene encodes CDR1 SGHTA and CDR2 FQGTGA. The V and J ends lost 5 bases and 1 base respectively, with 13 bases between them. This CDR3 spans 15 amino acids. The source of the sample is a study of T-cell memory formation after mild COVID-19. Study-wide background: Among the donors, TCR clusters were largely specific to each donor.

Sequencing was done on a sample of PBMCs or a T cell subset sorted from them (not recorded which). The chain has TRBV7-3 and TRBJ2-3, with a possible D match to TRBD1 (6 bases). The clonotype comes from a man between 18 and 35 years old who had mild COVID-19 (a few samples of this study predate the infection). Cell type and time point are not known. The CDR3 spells CASSPLPGGTDTQYF. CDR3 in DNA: TGTGCCAGCAGCCCCTTGCCAGGGGGCACAGATACGCAGTATTTT. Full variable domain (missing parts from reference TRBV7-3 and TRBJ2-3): GAGVSQTPSNKVTEKGKYVELRCDPISGHTALYWYRQSLGQGPEFLIYFQGTGAADDSGLPNDRFFAVRPEGSVSTLKIQRTERGDSAVYLCASSPLPGGTDTQYFGPGTRLTVL.